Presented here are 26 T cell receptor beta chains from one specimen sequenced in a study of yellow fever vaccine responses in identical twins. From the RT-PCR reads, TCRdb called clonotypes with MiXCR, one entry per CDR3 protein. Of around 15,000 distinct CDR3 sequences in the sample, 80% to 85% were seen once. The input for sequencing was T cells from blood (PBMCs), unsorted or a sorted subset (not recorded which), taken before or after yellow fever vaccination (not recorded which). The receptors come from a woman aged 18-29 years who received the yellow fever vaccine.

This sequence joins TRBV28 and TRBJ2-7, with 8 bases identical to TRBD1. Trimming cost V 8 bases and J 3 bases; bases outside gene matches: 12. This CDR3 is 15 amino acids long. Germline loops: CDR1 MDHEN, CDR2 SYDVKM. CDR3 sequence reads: CASEGQGASYYEQYF. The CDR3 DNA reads TGTGCCAGCGAGGGGCAGGGGGCTTCATACTACGAGCAGTACTTC.

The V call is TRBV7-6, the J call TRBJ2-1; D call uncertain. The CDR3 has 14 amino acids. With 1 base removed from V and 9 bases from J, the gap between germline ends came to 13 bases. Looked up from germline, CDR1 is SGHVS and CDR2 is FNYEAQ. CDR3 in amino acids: CASSLVGQSLEQFF. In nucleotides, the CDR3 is TGTGCCAGCAGCTTAGTCGGTCAGTCTCTTGAGCAGTTCTTC.

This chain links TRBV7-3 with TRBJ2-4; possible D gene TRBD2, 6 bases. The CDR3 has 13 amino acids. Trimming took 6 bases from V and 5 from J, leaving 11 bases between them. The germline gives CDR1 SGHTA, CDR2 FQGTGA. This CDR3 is CASSSDYQNIQYF. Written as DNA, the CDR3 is TGTGCCAGCAGTTCGGACTATCAAAACATTCAGTACTTC.

The CDR3 loop is CSVGTSGGHEQFF. Here the CDR3 DNA reads TGCAGCGTGGGGACTAGCGGGGGGCACGAGCAGTTCTTC. The chain has TRBV29-1 and TRBJ2-1; TRBD2 matches 15 bases. CDR1 and CDR2 (germline): SQVTM, ANQGSEA. The ends lost 6 bases at V and 10 bases at J; junction bases unmatched: 4. The CDR3 spans 13 residues.

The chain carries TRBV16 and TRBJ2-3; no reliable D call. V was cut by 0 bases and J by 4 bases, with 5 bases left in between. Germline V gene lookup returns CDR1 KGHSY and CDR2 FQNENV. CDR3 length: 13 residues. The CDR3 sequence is CASSQSRPDTQYF. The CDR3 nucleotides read TGTGCCAGCAGCCAATCTCGGCCAGATACGCAGTATTTT.

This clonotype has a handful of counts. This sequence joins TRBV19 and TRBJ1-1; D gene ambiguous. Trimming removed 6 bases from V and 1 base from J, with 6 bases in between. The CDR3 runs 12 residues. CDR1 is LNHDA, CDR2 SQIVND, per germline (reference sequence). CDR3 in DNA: TGTGCCAGTAGAATCGGGAACACTGAAGCTTTCTTT. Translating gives CASRIGNTEAFF.

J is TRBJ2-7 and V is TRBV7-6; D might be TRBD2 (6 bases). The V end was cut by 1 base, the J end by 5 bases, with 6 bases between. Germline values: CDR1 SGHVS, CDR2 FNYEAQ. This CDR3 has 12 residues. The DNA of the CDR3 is TGTGCCAGCAGCTTAGGGGGGGACGAGCAGTACTTC. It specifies CASSLGGDEQYF.

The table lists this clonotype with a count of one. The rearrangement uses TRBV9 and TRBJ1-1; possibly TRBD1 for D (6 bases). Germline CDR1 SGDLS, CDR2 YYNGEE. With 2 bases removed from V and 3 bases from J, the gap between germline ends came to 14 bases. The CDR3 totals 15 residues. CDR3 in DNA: TGTGCCAGCAGCGTTTTTACAGGGAAGGACACTGAAGCTTTCTTT. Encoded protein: CASSVFTGKDTEAFF.

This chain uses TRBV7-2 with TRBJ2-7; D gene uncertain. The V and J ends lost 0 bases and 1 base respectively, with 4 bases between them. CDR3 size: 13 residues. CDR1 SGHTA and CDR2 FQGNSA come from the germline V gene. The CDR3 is CASSLAISYEQYF. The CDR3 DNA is TGTGCCAGCAGCTTAGCTATTTCCTACGAGCAGTACTTC.

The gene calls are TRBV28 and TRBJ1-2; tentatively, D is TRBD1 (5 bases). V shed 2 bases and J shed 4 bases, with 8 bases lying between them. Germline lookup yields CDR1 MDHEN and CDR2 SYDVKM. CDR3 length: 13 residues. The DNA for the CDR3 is TGTGCCAGCAGTTTAGGGGGAGGCTATGGCTACACCTTC. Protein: CASSLGGGYGYTF.

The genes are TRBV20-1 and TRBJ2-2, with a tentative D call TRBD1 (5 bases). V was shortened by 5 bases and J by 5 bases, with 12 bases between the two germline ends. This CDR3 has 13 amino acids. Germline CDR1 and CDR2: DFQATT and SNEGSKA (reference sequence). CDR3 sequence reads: CSAFDSRTGELFF. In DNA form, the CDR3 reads TGCAGTGCTTTTGACAGCCGAACCGGGGAGCTGTTTTTT.

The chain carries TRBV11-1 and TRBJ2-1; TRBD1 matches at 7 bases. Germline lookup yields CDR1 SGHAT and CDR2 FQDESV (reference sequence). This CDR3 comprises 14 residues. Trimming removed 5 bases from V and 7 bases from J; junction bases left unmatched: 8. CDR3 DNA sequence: TGTGCCAGCAGCCACTGGGACAGCAAGAATGAGCAGTTCTTC. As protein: CASSHWDSKNEQFF.

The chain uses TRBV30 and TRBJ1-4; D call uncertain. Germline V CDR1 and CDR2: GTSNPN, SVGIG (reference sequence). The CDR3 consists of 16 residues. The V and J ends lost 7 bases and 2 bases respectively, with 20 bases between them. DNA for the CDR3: TGTGCCTTGTCGGTAGCCGGGGTAGGGACTAATGAAAAACTGTTTTTT. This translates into CALSVAGVGTNEKLFF.

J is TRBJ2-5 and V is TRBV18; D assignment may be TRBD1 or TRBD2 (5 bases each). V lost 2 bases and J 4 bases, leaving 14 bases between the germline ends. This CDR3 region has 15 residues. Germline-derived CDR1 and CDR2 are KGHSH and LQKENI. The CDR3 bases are TGTGCCAGCTCACCATACGGGACCCTGGGAGAGACCCAGTACTTC. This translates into CASSPYGTLGETQYF.

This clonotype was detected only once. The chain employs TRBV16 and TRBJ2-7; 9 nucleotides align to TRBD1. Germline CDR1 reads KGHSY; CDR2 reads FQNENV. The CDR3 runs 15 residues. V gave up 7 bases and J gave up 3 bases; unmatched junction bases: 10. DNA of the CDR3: TGTGCCAGCACGCCCCCCGGACAGGGGTACTACGAGCAGTACTTC. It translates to CASTPPGQGYYEQYF.

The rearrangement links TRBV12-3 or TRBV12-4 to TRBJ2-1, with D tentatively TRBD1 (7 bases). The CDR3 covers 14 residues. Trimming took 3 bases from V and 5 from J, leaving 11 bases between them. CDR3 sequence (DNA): TGTGCCAGCAGTTTGGGCAGGGGGGACAATGAGCAGTTCTTC. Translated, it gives CASSLGRGDNEQFF.

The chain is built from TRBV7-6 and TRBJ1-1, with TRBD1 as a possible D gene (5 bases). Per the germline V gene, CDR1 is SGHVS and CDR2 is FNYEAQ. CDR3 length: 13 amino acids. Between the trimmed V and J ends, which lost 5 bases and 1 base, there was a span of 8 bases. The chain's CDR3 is CASSQGGNTEAFF. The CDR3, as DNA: TGTGCCAGCAGCCAGGGAGGGAACACTGAAGCTTTCTTT.

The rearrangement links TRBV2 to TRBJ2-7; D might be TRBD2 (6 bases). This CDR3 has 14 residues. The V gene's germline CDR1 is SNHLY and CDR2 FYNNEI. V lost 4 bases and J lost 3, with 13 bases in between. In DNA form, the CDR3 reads TGTGCCAGCAGTGTGGACACTAGCAGCTACGAGCAGTACTTC. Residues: CASSVDTSSYEQYF. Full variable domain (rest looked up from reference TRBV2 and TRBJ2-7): EPEVTQTPSHQVTQMGQEVILRCVPISNHLYFYWYRQILGQKVEFLVSFYNNEISEKSEIFDDQFSVERPDGSNFTLKIRSTKLEDSAMYFCASSVDTSSYEQYFGPGTRLTVT.

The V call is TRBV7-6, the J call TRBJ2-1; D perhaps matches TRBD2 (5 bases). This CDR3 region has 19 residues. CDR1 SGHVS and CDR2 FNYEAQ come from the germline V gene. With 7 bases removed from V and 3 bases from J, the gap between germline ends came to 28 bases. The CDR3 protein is CASTSLVGIDSWGYNEQFF. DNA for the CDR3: TGTGCCAGCACCTCTCTAGTCGGGATTGACTCCTGGGGCTACAATGAGCAGTTCTTC. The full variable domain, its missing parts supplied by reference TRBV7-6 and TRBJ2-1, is GAGVSQSPRYKVTKRGQDVALRCDPISGHVSLYWYRQALGQGPEFLTYFNYEAQQDKSGLPNDRFSAERPEGSISTLTIQRTEQRDSAMYRCASTSLVGIDSWGYNEQFFGPGTRLTVL.

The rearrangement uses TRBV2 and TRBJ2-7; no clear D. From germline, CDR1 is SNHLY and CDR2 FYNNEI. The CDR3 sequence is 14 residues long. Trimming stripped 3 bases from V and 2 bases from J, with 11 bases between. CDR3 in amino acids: CASSEWHRTYEQYF. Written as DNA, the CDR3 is TGTGCCAGCAGTGAGTGGCACAGAACCTACGAGCAGTACTTC.

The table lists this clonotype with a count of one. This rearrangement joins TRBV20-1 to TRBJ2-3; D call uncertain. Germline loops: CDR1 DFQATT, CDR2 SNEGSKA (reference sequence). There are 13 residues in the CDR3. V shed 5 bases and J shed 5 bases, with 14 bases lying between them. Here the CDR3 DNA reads TGCAGTGCTGGGATAATCCTTTTAGATACGCAGTATTTT. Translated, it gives CSAGIILLDTQYF.

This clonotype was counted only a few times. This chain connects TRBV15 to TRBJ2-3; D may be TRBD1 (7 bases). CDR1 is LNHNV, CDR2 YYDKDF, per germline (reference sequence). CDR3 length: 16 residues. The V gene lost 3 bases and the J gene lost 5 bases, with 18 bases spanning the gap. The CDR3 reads CATSRGRAGGQDTQYF. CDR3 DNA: TGTGCCACCAGCAGGGGCCGGGCAGGGGGGCAAGATACGCAGTATTTT.

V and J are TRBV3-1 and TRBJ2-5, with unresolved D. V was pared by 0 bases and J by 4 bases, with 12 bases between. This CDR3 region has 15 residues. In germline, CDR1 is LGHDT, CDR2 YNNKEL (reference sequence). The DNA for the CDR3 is TGTGCCAGCAGCCAAGAGGCGTACAGACGAGAGACCCAGTACTTC. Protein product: CASSQEAYRRETQYF.

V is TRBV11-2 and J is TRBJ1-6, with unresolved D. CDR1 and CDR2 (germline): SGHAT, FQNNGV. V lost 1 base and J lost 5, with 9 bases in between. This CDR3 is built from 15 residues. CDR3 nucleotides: TGTGCCAGCAGCTTAGTACAGCCAAATAATTCACCCCTCCACTTT. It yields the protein CASSLVQPNNSPLHF.

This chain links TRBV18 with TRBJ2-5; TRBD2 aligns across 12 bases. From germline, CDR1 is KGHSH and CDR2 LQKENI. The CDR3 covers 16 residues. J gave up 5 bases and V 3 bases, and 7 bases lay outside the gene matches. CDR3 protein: CASSPTSGGVRETQYF. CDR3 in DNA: TGTGCCAGCTCACCGACTAGCGGGGGAGTCAGGGAGACCCAGTACTTC.

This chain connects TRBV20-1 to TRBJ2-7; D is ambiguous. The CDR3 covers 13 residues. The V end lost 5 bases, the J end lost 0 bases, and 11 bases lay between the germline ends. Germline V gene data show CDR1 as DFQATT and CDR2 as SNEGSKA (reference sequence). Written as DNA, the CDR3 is TGCAGTGCTCCGGGTCCGCACTCCTACGAGCAGTACTTC. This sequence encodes CSAPGPHSYEQYF.